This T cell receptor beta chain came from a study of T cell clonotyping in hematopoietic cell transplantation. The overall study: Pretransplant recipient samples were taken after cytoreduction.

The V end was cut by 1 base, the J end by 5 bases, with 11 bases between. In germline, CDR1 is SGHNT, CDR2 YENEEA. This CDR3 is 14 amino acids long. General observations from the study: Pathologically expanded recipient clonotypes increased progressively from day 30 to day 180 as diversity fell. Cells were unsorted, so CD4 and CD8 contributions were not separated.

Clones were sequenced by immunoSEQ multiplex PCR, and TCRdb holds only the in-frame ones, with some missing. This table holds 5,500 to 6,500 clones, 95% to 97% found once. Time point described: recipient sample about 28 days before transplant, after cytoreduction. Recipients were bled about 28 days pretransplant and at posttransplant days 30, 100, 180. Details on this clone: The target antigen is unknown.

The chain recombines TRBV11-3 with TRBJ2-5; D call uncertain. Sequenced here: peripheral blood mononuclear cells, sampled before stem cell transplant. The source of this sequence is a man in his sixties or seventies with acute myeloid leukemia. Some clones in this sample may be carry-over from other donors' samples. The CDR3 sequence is CASSLGAAGETQYF. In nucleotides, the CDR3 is TGTGCCAGCAGCTTAGGGGCCGCCGGGGAGACCCAGTACTTC.